These T cell receptor beta chains were read from a single sample in a study of T-cell reconstitution after alpha-beta-depleted transplantation in children. MiXCR, run by TCRdb on the PCR reads, gives a single entry per CDR3 protein. The sample yields 600,000 to 700,000 distinct CDR3 sequences, around 13% seen once. Sequences were derived from PBMCs, sampled before TCRalphabeta/CD19-depleted stem cell transplant. These TCRs come from a girl aged 2 to 10 with congenital amegakaryocytic thrombocytopenia, due to receive a stem cell transplant. CDR3s include the opening cysteine and the closing phenylalanine or tryptophan. Each record gives: CDR3 length, J gene, V gene, D gene, clone size, CDR3 protein, CDR3 DNA. A D gene is named only where the DNA matches it firmly. Expanded clones are given a class, and other clones once, few, many or no size at all.

14,TRBJ1-2,TRBV11-2,-,many,CASTRGIWDYGYTF,TGTGCCAGCACAAGAGGAATCTGGGACTATGGCTACACCTTC
11,TRBJ2-7,TRBV5-1,-,many,CASRRDHEQYF,TGCGCCAGTCGACGGGACCACGAGCAGTACTTC
15,TRBJ2-3,TRBV20-1,TRBD1,many,CSATRGTGGTDTQYF,TGCAGTGCTACCAGGGGGACAGGGGGAACAGATACGCAGTATTTT
13,TRBJ2-1,TRBV9,TRBD2,-,CASRETSTREQFF,TGTGCCAGCAGAGAGACTAGCACCCGCGAGCAGTTCTTC
15,TRBJ2-1,TRBV15,-,many,CATSRDSGPYNEQFF,TGTGCCACCAGCAGAGATTCTGGTCCCTACAATGAGCAGTTCTTC
14,TRBJ2-7,TRBV20-1,-,many,CSASRGDSPHEQYF,TGCAGTGCTAGTAGGGGGGATTCACCCCACGAGCAGTACTTC
14,TRBJ1-4,TRBV11-2,TRBD1,few,CASSKTGIHEKLFF,TGTGCCAGCAGCAAGACAGGGATTCATGAAAAACTGTTTTTT
17,TRBJ2-1,TRBV5-6,TRBD2,many,CASSLGGLAGAYNEQFF,TGTGCCAGCAGCTTGGGAGGGCTAGCGGGAGCCTACAATGAGCAGTTCTTC
14,TRBJ2-1,TRBV5-1,TRBD1,-,CASSLRDRGHEQFF,TGCGCCAGCAGCCTCCGGGACAGGGGCCATGAGCAGTTCTTC
15,TRBJ2-1,TRBV5-1,-,many,CASSLEVGTYNEQFF,TGCGCCAGCAGCTTGGAAGTGGGAACCTACAATGAGCAGTTCTTC
13,TRBJ1-1,TRBV27,-,-,CASSFGRGAEAFF,TGTGCCAGCAGTTTCGGCAGGGGAGCTGAAGCTTTCTTT
13,TRBJ2-3,TRBV18,-,many,CASSPRLSNTQYF,TGTGCCAGCTCACCACGCCTCAGTAATACGCAGTATTTT
14,TRBJ2-2,TRBV29-1,TRBD2,many,CSVDRGGNTGELFF,TGCAGCGTTGATCGCGGGGGGAACACCGGGGAGCTGTTTTTT
16,TRBJ2-7,TRBV4-1,-,-,CASSQTTVVGVDEQYF,TGCGCCAGCAGCCAGACTACAGTAGTGGGAGTCGACGAGCAGTACTTC
14,TRBJ2-1,TRBV5-1,-,many,CASTRGDLGNEQFF,TGCGCCAGCACCAGAGGGGACTTAGGAAATGAGCAGTTCTTC
15,TRBJ2-3,TRBV7-9,-,-,CASSLGWSSTDTQYF,TGTGCCAGCAGCTTAGGCTGGTCTAGCACAGATACGCAGTATTTT
14,TRBJ2-7,TRBV5-1,TRBD2,-,CASSWLAGPYEQYF,TGCGCCAGCAGCTGGCTAGCGGGACCCTACGAGCAGTACTTC
14,TRBJ2-1,TRBV12-3/TRBV12-4,-,many,CASSSGAEDNEQFF,TGTGCCAGCAGCTCTGGGGCGGAGGACAATGAGCAGTTCTTC
12,TRBJ2-7,TRBV12-3/TRBV12-4,-,-,CASSRRAYEQYF,TGTGCCAGCAGTCGCCGGGCCTACGAGCAGTACTTC
13,TRBJ2-3,TRBV10-3,TRBD2,many,CAITSGREDTQYF,TGTGCCATCACCTCTGGGAGGGAAGATACGCAGTATTTT
12,TRBJ1-1,TRBV20-1,-,-,CSARFWTPVTFF,TGCAGTGCTAGATTTTGGACACCTGTAACTTTCTTT
14,TRBJ2-2,TRBV30,TRBD2,once,CAWSGTSGMGELFF,TGTGCCTGGAGTGGGACTAGCGGGATGGGGGAGCTGTTTTTT
15,TRBJ2-1,TRBV5-1,TRBD2,many,CASSPLAESYNEQFF,TGCGCCAGCAGCCCACTAGCGGAGTCCTACAATGAGCAGTTCTTC
18,TRBJ2-1,TRBV11-1,TRBD2,many,CASSSTTGLERRNNEQFF,TGTGCCAGCAGCTCGACAACCGGACTAGAGAGGAGAAACAATGAGCAGTTCTTC
17,TRBJ2-7,TRBV20-1,-,-,CCARDWPDGRSSYEQYF,TGCTGTGCTAGAGATTGGCCCGACGGGCGAAGCTCCTACGAGCAGTACTTC
16,TRBJ1-2,TRBV5-5,TRBD1,few,CASSLTGTASNYGYTF,TGTGCCAGCAGCTTAACCGGGACAGCTAGTAACTATGGCTACACCTTC
12,TRBJ1-1,TRBV28,-,-,CASSFGGTEASF,TGTGCCAGCAGTTTCGGGGGCACTGAAGCTTCCTTT
16,TRBJ2-2,TRBV7-2,-,many,CASREQPGIGTGELFF,TGTGCCAGCAGGGAACAACCCGGAATTGGAACCGGGGAGCTGTTTTTT
14,TRBJ2-2,TRBV20-1,-,many,CSARMGGNTGELFF,TGCAGTGCTAGAATGGGCGGTAACACCGGGGAGCTGTTTTTT
13,TRBJ2-3,TRBV7-2,-,many,CASSLASPDTQYF,TGTGCCAGCAGCTTAGCTAGCCCAGATACGCAGTATTTT
15,TRBJ2-4,TRBV2,-,few,CASSELTVVKNIQYF,TGTGCCAGCAGTGAACTTACAGTTGTCAAAAACATTCAGTACTTC
16,TRBJ2-2,TRBV5-1,TRBD1,-,CASSLGQGAFTGELFF,TGCGCCAGCAGCTTGGGACAGGGGGCTTTCACCGGGGAGCTGTTTTTT
15,TRBJ2-7,TRBV7-2,TRBD2,few,CASSTGTSGYYEQYF,TGTGCCAGCAGCACCGGGACTAGCGGGTACTACGAGCAGTACTTC
15,TRBJ2-5,TRBV19,-,-,CASRGKTLGEETQYF,TGTGCCAGTAGGGGAAAAACCCTAGGCGAGGAGACCCAGTACTTC
14,TRBJ1-1,TRBV3-1,-,many,CASSLGVQVPEAFF,TGTGCCAGCAGCCTGGGAGTACAGGTGCCGGAAGCTTTCTTT
11,TRBJ2-7,TRBV29-1,-,many,CSVGVLDEQYF,TGCAGCGTTGGGGTTCTGGACGAGCAGTACTTC
13,TRBJ1-3,TRBV7-9,-,many,CASSFRHEYTIYF,TGTGCCAGCAGCTTCCGACACGAATACACCATATATTTT
14,TRBJ2-1,TRBV7-9,TRBD2,few,CASTDSGGEDEQFF,TGTGCCAGCACCGATAGCGGGGGGGAAGATGAGCAGTTCTTC
18,TRBJ2-1,TRBV12-3/TRBV12-4,TRBD2,many,CASSLEVVPGLATNEQFF,TGTGCCAGCAGTTTGGAAGTAGTCCCGGGACTAGCGACTAATGAGCAGTTCTTC
15,TRBJ2-4,TRBV4-1,TRBD2,-,CASREWTSGKNIQYF,TGCGCCAGCAGGGAATGGACTAGCGGGAAGAACATTCAGTACTTC
14,TRBJ2-5,TRBV15,-,-,CATSRPSGKETQYF,TGTGCCACCAGCAGACCTTCAGGGAAGGAGACCCAGTACTTC
12,TRBJ2-1,TRBV29-1,-,many,CSVEVQVHEQFF,TGCAGCGTTGAAGTTCAAGTCCATGAGCAGTTCTTC
16,TRBJ2-3,TRBV7-8,-,many,CASSLGADHRTDTQYF,TGTGCCAGCAGCTTAGGGGCGGACCACCGCACAGATACGCAGTATTTT
15,TRBJ2-7,TRBV7-3,-,-,CASSLKGGPYYEQYF,TGTGCCAGCAGCTTAAAAGGGGGTCCTTACTACGAGCAGTACTTC
14,TRBJ2-1,TRBV10-3,-,-,CAISESDLYNEQFF,TGTGCCATCAGTGAGTCGGATCTGTACAATGAGCAGTTCTTC
12,TRBJ1-1,TRBV19,-,-,CASSIGSTEAFF,TGTGCCAGTAGTATCGGGAGCACTGAAGCTTTCTTT
16,TRBJ2-2,TRBV3-1,TRBD1,many,CASSRWTGERIGELFF,TGTGCCAGCAGCCGTTGGACAGGGGAAAGGATCGGGGAGCTGTTTTTT
14,TRBJ2-1,TRBV27,-,many,CASSLQGLYNEQFF,TGTGCCAGCAGTTTACAGGGGCTCTACAATGAGCAGTTCTTC
14,TRBJ2-7,TRBV10-2,TRBD2,many,CASTRSGRAGEQYF,TGCGCCAGCACCCGGTCCGGGAGGGCCGGAGAGCAGTACTTC
12,TRBJ2-1,TRBV5-1,-,few,CASRTAQDEQFF,TGCGCCAGCAGGACCGCACAGGATGAGCAGTTCTTC
15,TRBJ2-2,TRBV5-1,TRBD2,few,CASSVNSGATGELFF,TGCGCCAGCAGCGTAAACAGCGGGGCCACCGGGGAGCTGTTTTTT
14,TRBJ2-2,TRBV9,-,few,CASSRALNTGELFF,TGTGCCAGCAGCCGGGCCCTGAACACCGGGGAGCTGTTTTTT
14,TRBJ2-7,TRBV3-1,TRBD2,-,CASTLAGTLYEQYF,TGTGCCAGCACCTTAGCGGGAACCCTTTACGAGCAGTACTTC
16,TRBJ2-7,TRBV7-9,-,-,CASSPPEDLSSYEQYF,TGTGCCAGCAGCCCCCCCGAAGACTTGAGCTCCTACGAGCAGTACTTC
15,TRBJ2-1,TRBV11-3,-,many,CASSLDPDDYNEQFF,TGTGCCAGCAGCTTAGATCCGGACGACTACAATGAGCAGTTCTTC
13,TRBJ1-4,TRBV24-1,-,many,CATGPGDGEKLFF,TGTGCCACCGGGCCGGGAGATGGTGAAAAACTGTTTTTT
13,TRBJ2-1,TRBV20-1,-,many,CSVGGALLNEQFF,TGCAGTGTAGGGGGAGCTCTCCTCAATGAGCAGTTCTTC
12,TRBJ2-4,TRBV20-1,TRBD1,many,CSASDRVTIQYF,TGCAGTGCTAGCGACAGGGTAACCATTCAGTACTTC
15,TRBJ2-7,TRBV5-1,TRBD2,few,CASSRGSSGAYEQYF,TGCGCCAGCAGCCGGGGGTCTAGCGGAGCCTACGAGCAGTACTTC